Listed below are T cell receptor beta chains from one sample, sequenced in a study of blood T cells in healthy people across ages. TCRdb itself ran the 5' RACE reads through MiXCR, one entry per CDR3 protein. The profile shows about 1.8 million distinct CDR3 sequences, roughly 52% of them singletons. The sequenced sample was blood. Source of these receptors: a woman aged 40 to 50 in good health. CDR3s include the opening cysteine and the closing phenylalanine or tryptophan. A D gene is named only where the DNA matches it firmly. Expanded clones are given a class, and other clones once, few, many or no size at all.

TRBJ2-7 NA TRBV7-9 few TGTGCCAGCAGCCTGCGGGCCAGTCCTCACGAGCAGTACTTC CASSLRASPHEQYF
TRBJ2-1 TRBD2 TRBV9 NA TGTGCCAGCAGCGGGCGGGGGAGGAGCGCGACCAATGAGCAGTTCTTC CASSGRGRSATNEQFF
TRBJ2-5 TRBD2 TRBV7-8 NA TGTGCCAGCAGCTTAGCTCGGGGGGAAGAGACCCAGTACTTC CASSLARGEETQYF
TRBJ2-1 TRBD2 TRBV6-2/TRBV6-3 NA TGTGCCAGCAGTTTCCTAGCGGGGCCGGACGGCAATGAGCAGTTCTTC CASSFLAGPDGNEQFF
TRBJ2-1 NA TRBV9 NA TGTGCCAGCAGCGGAGGGGGCGGGACCTCCTACAATGAGCAGTTCTTC CASSGGGGTSYNEQFF
TRBJ2-1 NA TRBV4-3 few TGCGCCAGCAGCCATATGGACCGTGAGCAGTTCTTC CASSHMDREQFF
TRBJ1-6 NA TRBV20-1 once TGCAGTGCTAGCCGGACAGCCAATTCACCCCTCCACTTT CSASRTANSPLHF
TRBJ2-1 NA TRBV7-9 NA TGTGCCAGCAGCCCGGACGATGGGAGCGAGCAGTTCTTC CASSPDDGSEQFF
TRBJ2-5 TRBD2 TRBV11-2 NA TGTGCCAGCAGTGGCGAGAGACTAGCGAGGAATGAGCAGTACTTC CASSGERLARNEQYF
TRBJ2-1 NA TRBV10-1 once TGCGCCAGCAGTGAGAACACCAGGGTAACGCTCTACAATGAGCAGTTCTTC CASSENTRVTLYNEQFF
TRBJ1-4 NA TRBV21-1 NA TGTGCCAGCAGCACTTACGGACAGGGAGGGACAGAAAAACTGTTTTTT CASSTYGQGGTEKLFF
TRBJ1-2 NA TRBV7-6 NA TGTGCCAGCAGCTTAGCGCTTGGACAGAACTATGGCTACACCTTC CASSLALGQNYGYTF
TRBJ2-2 NA TRBV5-1 NA TGCGCCAGCAGCAGTCGACCGGGACAGAACACCGGGGAGCTGTTTTTT CASSSRPGQNTGELFF
TRBJ2-7 NA TRBV18 NA TGTGCCAGCTCGCTACGGCAGGGTACCGAGCAGTACTTC CASSLRQGTEQYF
TRBJ1-6 TRBD1 TRBV12-3/TRBV12-4 few TGTGCCAGCAGTGTTTCAGGGGGCCTTTCACCCCTCCACTTT CASSVSGGLSPLHF
TRBJ2-3 NA TRBV20-1 NA TGCAGTGCTAGACCGGGACACCAAAGCACAGATACGCAGTATTTT CSARPGHQSTDTQYF
TRBJ2-1 TRBD2 TRBV7-9 NA TGTGCCAGCAGCTTAGAAGACGGGGGGGCCTTCAATGAGCAGTTCTTC CASSLEDGGAFNEQFF
TRBJ2-2 TRBD2 TRBV5-1 NA TGCGCCAGCAGCCCGGGACTAGCGTTAGCGAACACCGGGGAGCTGTTTTTT CASSPGLALANTGELFF
TRBJ1-2 NA TRBV29-1 NA TGCAGCGCCACAAGGGCCGACGACTATGGCTACACCTTC CSATRADDYGYTF
TRBJ2-7 NA TRBV20-1 NA TGCAGTACCCGAAGCGCTCGTCTCGTCCCCCACGAGCAGTACTTC CSTRSARLVPHEQYF
TRBJ2-7 NA TRBV7-9 NA TGTGCCAGCAGCTTAGTGATATTGGGATCCGAGCAGTACTTC CASSLVILGSEQYF
TRBJ1-2 TRBD1 TRBV10-3 once TGTGCCATCAGCCGTGACAGGGGGGACTATGGCTACACCTTC CAISRDRGDYGYTF
TRBJ2-7 NA TRBV6-1 NA TGTGCCAGCAGTGAACCGCGCTGGGGGGCCTCCCCGGAGGTCTACGAGCAGTACTTC CASSEPRWGASPEVYEQYF
TRBJ2-3 NA TRBV20-1 NA TGCAGTGCAAGGCAGGGGTTTGCAGATACGCAGTATTTT CSARQGFADTQYF
TRBJ1-4 NA TRBV12-3/TRBV12-4 NA TGTGCCAGCAGTTTAGTCCCAGCGGGGGCAACTAATGAAAAACTGTTTTTT CASSLVPAGATNEKLFF
TRBJ1-5 NA TRBV27 NA TGTGCCAGCAGTTTGGGACCTCTCTGGGACCAGCCCCAGCATTTT CASSLGPLWDQPQHF
TRBJ2-1 NA TRBV9 few TGTGCCAGCAGCGTAGGCTTCCAGGTTTACAATGAGCAGTTCTTC CASSVGFQVYNEQFF
TRBJ2-7 TRBD2 TRBV11-2 NA TGTGCCAGCAGCTCCACGACTAGCGGGGGTTATTTTTCATACGAGCAGTACTTC CASSSTTSGGYFSYEQYF
TRBJ2-5 NA TRBV20-1 NA TGCAACCCGCTTGGGGGCCCACAAGAGACCCAGTACTTC CNPLGGPQETQYF
TRBJ2-1 TRBD1 TRBV4-3 NA TGCGCCAGCAGCCAAGAACCGGGACAGACCTACAATGAGCAGTTCTTC CASSQEPGQTYNEQFF
TRBJ2-6 NA TRBV27 NA TGTGCCAGCAGTTTGCAACCAGGCTCTGGGGCCAACGTCCTGACTTTC CASSLQPGSGANVLTF
TRBJ1-5 NA TRBV10-3 NA TGTGCCATCAGTGGACAAGATCAGCCCCAGCATTTT CAISGQDQPQHF
TRBJ2-1 NA TRBV28 NA TGTGCCAGCAGCCTCGGGCAGGGACAATACTATGAGCAGTTCTTC CASSLGQGQYYEQFF
TRBJ2-5 TRBD2 TRBV20-1 NA TGCAGTGCTAGTGGGGCTAGCGGGGGGGAAGAGACCCAGTACTTC CSASGASGGEETQYF
TRBJ2-3 NA TRBV20-1 few TGCAGTGCTAGATTTCCTGGACAGTACACAGATACGCAGTATTTT CSARFPGQYTDTQYF
TRBJ2-7 TRBD2 TRBV29-1 few TGCAGCTCAATGACGGGGGGGGCCGAGCAGTACTTC CSSMTGGAEQYF
TRBJ2-1 TRBD1 TRBV12-3/TRBV12-4 NA TGTGCCAGCAGTGTCGGACAGGGGCATGAGCAGTTCTTC CASSVGQGHEQFF
TRBJ2-1 NA TRBV7-9 few TGTGCCAGCAGCTTAGAATTAACAGGGACGTACAATGAGCAGTTCTTC CASSLELTGTYNEQFF
TRBJ2-3 TRBD1 TRBV12-3/TRBV12-4 NA TGTGCCAGCCAGGAAAGGGGGCGTACAGATACGCAGTATTTT CASQERGRTDTQYF
TRBJ1-1 NA TRBV4-3 NA TGCGCCAGCAGCCAAGTAATGGGGAGGAACACTGAAGCTTTCTTT CASSQVMGRNTEAFF
TRBJ2-3 TRBD1 TRBV20-1 few TGCAGTGCTCAGACAGGGGTAGATACGCAGTATTTT CSAQTGVDTQYF
TRBJ2-1 TRBD1 TRBV7-2 NA TGTGCCAGCAGCCCTGGGACAGCGTCGGATGAGCAGTTCTTC CASSPGTASDEQFF
TRBJ2-7 NA TRBV11-2 few TGTGCCAGCAGCTTAAATCTAATTTTAGCGAACTCCTACGAGCAGTACTTC CASSLNLILANSYEQYF
TRBJ2-1 TRBD2 TRBV28 NA TGTGCCAGCAGTTTGATCCCCGGGGGGGGAAACCGCGATGAGCAGTTCTTC CASSLIPGGGNRDEQFF
TRBJ1-5 TRBD1 TRBV12-3/TRBV12-4 once TGTGCCAGCGGTCGGACAGGGGCCAATCAGCCCCAGCATTTT CASGRTGANQPQHF
TRBJ2-7 NA TRBV7-9 few TGTGCCAGCAGCTTAGTACGCCCAGACTACGAGCAGTACTTC CASSLVRPDYEQYF
TRBJ1-2 NA TRBV28 few TGTGCCAGCAGTTTATCAGGGATCGGGTTGGGGGATGGCTACACCTTC CASSLSGIGLGDGYTF
TRBJ2-5 NA TRBV10-3 once TGTGCCACCCAGCCCACCGGGGACAATGAGCAGTACTTC CATQPTGDNEQYF
TRBJ2-3 NA TRBV6-2/TRBV6-3 NA TGTGCCAGCAGCTCCGGGGCCACAGGGGATACGCAGTATTTT CASSSGATGDTQYF
TRBJ1-5 TRBD1 TRBV24-1 few TGTGCCACCAGTGAGAGACAGGGTAACCAGCCCCAGCATTTT CATSERQGNQPQHF
TRBJ2-7 NA TRBV7-9 NA TGTGCCAGCAGCCCGTCTTTATCCCGCGAGCAGTACTTC CASSPSLSREQYF
TRBJ2-7 TRBD2 TRBV6-5 NA TGTGCCAGCAGACTCGGTACGACTAGCGGGGGCCACTACGAGCAGTACTTC CASRLGTTSGGHYEQYF
TRBJ2-5 NA TRBV28 NA TGTGCCAGCAGTTTTGTAGGGGCACTCCAAGAGACCCAGTACTTC CASSFVGALQETQYF
TRBJ2-3 NA TRBV12-3/TRBV12-4 NA TGTGCCAGCAGTTTTAAGGGGGCAGATACGCAGTATTTT CASSFKGADTQYF